This entry lists 30 T cell receptor beta chains sequenced from one sample in a study of T cell clones after liver transplantation. Clones were sequenced by immunoSEQ multiplex PCR, and TCRdb holds only the in-frame ones, with some missing. The table has just over 80,000 clones, 70% to 85% seen once. The sequences come from CD4+ T cells from blood, collected almost 47 months after liver transplant. These receptors came from a human patient who received a liver transplant. Some T cells may possibly be graft donor cells.

This sequence joins TRBV5-1 and TRBJ2-3; 8 positions agree with TRBD2. The CDR3 has 16 residues. With 5 bases clipped from V and 3 bases from J, the junction kept 11 bases outside the gene matches. Per germline, CDR1 SGHRS and CDR2 YFSETQ. The CDR3 spells CASRIGSAGDTDTQYF. As DNA, the CDR3 is TGCGCCAGCAGAATAGGTTCAGCGGGAGATACAGATACGCAGTATTTT.

The chain joins TRBV28 to TRBJ2-2, with 8 bases fitting TRBD1. V lost 10 bases and J lost 4; bases outside the gene matches: 8. The CDR3 runs to 14 residues. Per germline, CDR1 MDHEN and CDR2 SYDVKM. The CDR3 loop reads CATQAGGLTGELFF. The DNA for the CDR3 is TGTGCCACCCAGGCAGGGGGCCTCACCGGGGAGCTGTTTTTT.

This chain uses TRBV5-1 with TRBJ2-1; 11 bases agree with TRBD2. Per germline, CDR1 SGHRS and CDR2 YFSETQ. V lost 6 bases, J lost 6 bases, and 8 bases stayed unmatched. There are 15 residues in the CDR3. CDR3 sequence reads: CASTQLAGVSNEQFF. CDR3 sequence (DNA): TGCGCCAGCACCCAACTAGCGGGAGTTAGCAATGAGCAGTTCTTC.

The chain is built from TRBV21-1 and TRBJ1-4; the table's D call, TRBD1, was not checked against the DNA. TRBV21-1 is a recognized pseudogene. The CDR3 length is 15 residues. CDR3 nucleotide sequence: TGTGCCAGCAGCAAAGATTGCAGGGGTCGTGAAAAACTGTTTTTT. Amino acids: CASSKDCRGREKLFF.

In this sample, this clone turned up many times. This chain connects TRBV5-4 to TRBJ2-7; weak D call: TRBD2 (6 bases). Trimming stripped 2 bases from V and 0 bases from J, with 6 bases between. The CDR3 length is 13 residues. Germline V gene sequence: CDR1 SGHNT, CDR2 YYREEE (reference sequence). Here the CDR3 reads CASSFGSSYEQYF. CDR3 DNA: TGTGCCAGCAGCTTCGGGAGCTCCTACGAGCAGTACTTC.

This sequence joins TRBV7-9 and TRBJ2-5; possibly TRBD1 for D (6 bases). CDR1 is SEHNR, CDR2 FQNEAQ, per germline (reference sequence). This CDR3 contains 16 residues. The V gene lost 4 bases and the J gene lost 5 bases, with 20 bases spanning the gap. The CDR3 DNA reads TGTGCCAGCAGCTCCCGGATGTTGGGGGCCGGTGAGACCCAGTACTTC. This sequence encodes CASSSRMLGAGETQYF.

The chain carries TRBV5-1 and TRBJ1-1; no clear D. Germline assignment: CDR1 SGHRS and CDR2 YFSETQ. The V and J ends lost 0 bases and 0 bases respectively, with 15 bases between them. The length of the CDR3 is 17 residues. CDR3 nucleotide sequence: TGCGCCAGCAGCTTGGCCGGCGTGGGCAGCTTGAACACTGAAGCTTTCTTT. It specifies CASSLAGVGSLNTEAFF.

The chain couples TRBV7-9 to TRBJ2-1; unclear D gene. CDR1 SEHNR and CDR2 FQNEAQ come from the germline V gene (reference sequence). The CDR3 spans 15 residues. V lost 1 base to trimming and J lost 9 bases, with 16 bases between them. Here the CDR3 DNA reads TGTGCCAGCAGCTTAGGGCTCGTAGTGTCAGCTGAGCAGTTCTTC. Its translation: CASSLGLVVSAEQFF.

The rearrangement uses TRBV21-1 and TRBJ1-1. TRBV21-1 corresponds to a pseudogene. The CDR3 is 16 residues long. This chain's CDR3 is CASSKRTGGENTEAFF. The CDR3 DNA reads as TGTGCCAGCAGCAAAAGGACCGGGGGCGAAAACACTGAAGCTTTCTTT.

The chain carries TRBV9 and TRBJ2-1; D unresolved. V shed 0 bases and J shed 5 bases, with 6 bases lying between them. Germline assignment: CDR1 SGDLS and CDR2 YYNGEE. The length of the CDR3 is 13 residues. CDR3 sequence reads: CASSVETNNEQFF. In DNA, the CDR3 is TGTGCCAGCAGCGTAGAGACCAACAATGAGCAGTTCTTC.

V usage is TRBV7-6 and J usage is TRBJ1-3, with 7 bases aligning to TRBD1. The CDR3 spans 18 residues. Germline CDR1 reads SGHVS; CDR2 reads FNYEAQ. Trimming removed 3 bases from V and 2 bases from J; junction bases left unmatched: 13. CDR3 DNA sequence: TGTGCCAGCAGCTTGACAGGGAGAAGGGGTTTACCTGGAAACACCATATATTTT. It encodes CASSLTGRRGLPGNTIYF.

The chain has TRBV28 and TRBJ1-4; 7 bases are a match to TRBD1. The CDR3 has 15 residues. From germline, CDR1 is MDHEN and CDR2 SYDVKM. With 9 bases clipped from V and 10 bases from J, the junction kept 17 bases outside the gene matches. In nucleotides, the CDR3 is TGTGCCAGTCGCAACCACGGGACAGCGGGAGCAAAACTGTTTTTT. This sequence encodes CASRNHGTAGAKLFF.

The genes are TRBV11-1 and TRBJ2-1; no clear D gene. CDR3 length: 11 amino acids. Germline V gene data show CDR1 as SGHAT and CDR2 as FQDESV (reference sequence). Trimming stripped 2 bases from V and 10 bases from J, with 6 bases between. The CDR3 DNA sequence: TGTGCCAGCAGCTTAAAATCCGAGCAGTTCTTC. Amino acids: CASSLKSEQFF.

The J gene is TRBJ1-1, the V gene TRBV25-1, with D unresolved. With 5 bases removed from V and 0 bases from J, the gap between germline ends came to 7 bases. Germline V CDR1 and CDR2: MGHDK, SYGVNS. The CDR3 is 13 residues long. The CDR3 DNA reads TGTGCCAGCAGTAGAGCTATGAACACTGAAGCTTTCTTT. It translates to CASSRAMNTEAFF.

The chain combines TRBV7-9 with TRBJ2-1; unclear D gene. V was cut by 1 base and J by 0 bases, with 7 bases left in between. The CDR3 extends over 15 amino acids. Germline lookup yields CDR1 SEHNR and CDR2 FQNEAQ (reference sequence). CDR3 in amino acids: CASSLEGGSYNEQFF. CDR3 coding DNA: TGTGCCAGCAGCTTAGAGGGCGGCTCCTACAATGAGCAGTTCTTC.

This chain connects TRBV5-1 to TRBJ2-5; 7 bases line up with TRBD1. CDR3 length equals 15 residues. In germline, CDR1 is SGHRS, CDR2 YFSETQ. With V trimmed by 1 base and J by 5 bases, 8 bases remained unmatched. CDR3 in DNA: TGCGCCAGCAGCTTGCGAGGGACAGTGGGGGAGACCCAGTACTTC. Translated, it gives CASSLRGTVGETQYF.

The CDR3: CAWTPSGDVQYF. The CDR3 DNA sequence: TGTGCCTGGACCCCCTCGGGGGACGTGCAGTACTTC. The chain combines TRBV30 with TRBJ2-7, with a tentative D call TRBD2 (6 bases). Trimming removed 4 bases from V and 9 bases from J, with 16 bases in between. The V gene's germline CDR1 is GTSNPN and CDR2 SVGIG (reference sequence). The CDR3 contains 12 residues.

This chain links TRBV6-6 with TRBJ1-2; the D is unclear. The CDR3 length is 14 residues. V was shortened by 2 bases and J by 5 bases, with 12 bases between the two germline ends. The V gene's germline CDR1 is MNHNY and CDR2 SVGAGI (reference sequence). The CDR3 DNA sequence: TGTGCCAGCAGTTACCCCCTCGTAGGATATGGCTACACCTTC. This codes for CASSYPLVGYGYTF.

The chain combines TRBV6-1 with TRBJ1-4, with TRBD1 matching over 7 bases. CDR3 size: 16 residues. Germline V gene sequence: CDR1 MNHNS, CDR2 SASEGT. V lost 4 bases, J lost 7 bases, and 12 bases stayed unmatched. The CDR3 loop reads CASSGRGRLKGEKLFF. CDR3 in DNA: TGTGCCAGCAGTGGTAGGGGGCGATTGAAGGGTGAAAAACTGTTTTTT.

This chain uses TRBV27 with TRBJ2-3; a weak D match, TRBD1 (6 bases). The CDR3 spans 17 residues. V was shortened by 6 bases and J by 3 bases, with 22 bases between the two germline ends. Per the germline V gene, CDR1 is MNHEY and CDR2 is SMNVEV (reference sequence). CDR3 region: CASRRGPTGKGTDTQYF. The CDR3 DNA reads as TGTGCCAGCAGGAGGGGCCCCACAGGGAAGGGTACAGATACGCAGTATTTT.

The J gene is TRBJ1-5, the V gene TRBV28; D remains unclear. V lost 5 bases to trimming and J lost 4 bases, with 12 bases between them. The CDR3 spans 14 residues. Germline CDR1 is MDHEN and CDR2 is SYDVKM. The DNA of the CDR3 is TGTGCCAGCAGTCCCGGCGGTGCTAATCAGCCCCAGCATTTT. It is translated as CASSPGGANQPQHF.

V usage is TRBV7-7 and J usage is TRBJ2-3; D uncertain. The CDR3 is made up of 14 amino acids. Per germline, CDR1 SSHAT and CDR2 FNYEAQ (reference sequence). Trimming stripped 5 bases from V and 6 bases from J, with 15 bases between. CDR3 nucleotides: TGTGCCAGCAGCCCCTCGGCCCCAGGCGATACGCAGTATTTT. Amino acids: CASSPSAPGDTQYF.

The genes are TRBV9 and TRBJ2-1; TRBD1 might be the D (5 bases). Looked up from germline, CDR1 is SGDLS and CDR2 is YYNGEE. Trimming took 5 bases from V and 2 from J, leaving 8 bases between them. This CDR3 is 13 amino acids long. The CDR3 protein is CASSQGTYNEQFF. The CDR3 bases are TGTGCCAGCAGTCAGGGTACCTACAATGAGCAGTTCTTC.

J is TRBJ1-1 and V is TRBV11-3; unclear D gene. This CDR3 region has 15 residues. Germline V gene data show CDR1 as SGHNT and CDR2 as YENEEA. V gave up 2 bases and J gave up 1 base, with 11 bases separating them. CDR3 loop: CASSLIGSGNTEAFF. The CDR3 coding sequence is TGTGCCAGCAGCTTAATAGGGTCGGGGAACACTGAAGCTTTCTTT.

The chain carries TRBV5-1 and TRBJ1-1, with D tentatively TRBD1 (5 bases). V was cut by 0 bases and J by 7 bases, with 19 bases left in between. Germline V gives CDR1 SGHRS, CDR2 YFSETQ. The length of the CDR3 is 16 residues. CDR3: CASSLEGRRNLGEAFF. For the CDR3, the DNA is TGCGCCAGCAGCTTGGAGGGACGTAGGAACCTCGGTGAAGCTTTCTTT. The full variable domain, its missing parts supplied by reference TRBV5-1 and TRBJ1-1, is KAGVTQTPRYLIKTRGQQVTLSCSPISGHRSVSWYQQTPGQGLQFLFEYFSETQRNKGNFPGRFSGRQFSNSRSEMNVSTLELGDSALYLCASSLEGRRNLGEAFFGQGTRLTVV.

The gene calls are TRBV19 and TRBJ2-1; D is undetermined. Germline V gives CDR1 LNHDA, CDR2 SQIVND (reference sequence). The CDR3 has 15 amino acids. V lost 1 base and J 0 bases, leaving 7 bases between the germline ends. This chain's CDR3 is CASSIARNSYNEQFF. The DNA for the CDR3 is TGTGCCAGTAGTATAGCCCGCAACTCCTACAATGAGCAGTTCTTC. Using reference TRBV19 and TRBJ2-1 for the parts outside the CDR3, the full variable domain is DGGITQSPKYLFRKEGQNVTLSCEQNLNHDAMYWYRQDPGQGLRLIYYSQIVNDFQKGDIAEGYSVSREKKESFPLTVTSAQKNPTAFYLCASSIARNSYNEQFFGPGTRLTVL.

This sequence joins TRBV28 and TRBJ2-3; 7 bases agree with TRBD2. The CDR3 consists of 14 residues. From germline, CDR1 is MDHEN and CDR2 SYDVKM. V shed 10 bases, J shed 1 base, and the junction held 8 bases outside the gene matches. The CDR3 spells CATGGTLRTDTQYF. The CDR3 DNA follows: TGTGCCACCGGGGGGACTCTCCGCACAGATACGCAGTATTTT.

The chain employs TRBV5-1 and TRBJ1-1; 8 bases map to TRBD1. V shed 6 bases and J 6 bases; nucleotides not matched to a gene: 10. Germline loops: CDR1 SGHRS, CDR2 YFSETQ. This CDR3 spans 14 amino acids. The CDR3 DNA sequence: TGCGCCAGCACCGACCCGGCCAGGGGGCCTGAAGCTTTCTTT. Its protein is CASTDPARGPEAFF.

The gene calls are TRBV4-1 and TRBJ1-5; 7 bases map to TRBD1. V was pared by 4 bases and J by 3 bases, with 9 bases of the junction left unmatched. Germline assignment: CDR1 MGHRA and CDR2 YSYEKL. CDR3 length: 16 amino acids. CDR3 in DNA: TGCGCCAGCAGCCGGGGGGAAGGGGGCAACAATCAGCCCCAGCATTTT. Its translation is CASSRGEGGNNQPQHF.

The genes are TRBV19 and TRBJ1-5, with D unclear. Germline CDR1 reads LNHDA; CDR2 reads SQIVND (reference sequence). Deletions cut 4 bases from V and 1 base from J, with 14 bases between. CDR3 length equals 16 residues. CDR3 coding DNA: TGTGCCAGTAGTAAGAGGGTAAAAGGAAGCAATCAGCCCCAGCATTTT. It encodes CASSKRVKGSNQPQHF.